The rows below give T cell receptor beta chains drawn from one sample of a study of vaccination and CD4 T cells after COVID-19. Their specific antigens are unknown. TCRdb processed the PCR reads anew with MiXCR; each CDR3 protein has one entry. The sample has about 10,000 distinct CDR3 sequences; under 65% are singletons. Input material: CD4+ T cells from blood, cultured in vitro. These receptors originate from a human donor who had recovered from COVID-19. CDR3s leave out the opening cysteine and the closing phenylalanine or tryptophan. Each record gives: CDR3 length, J gene, clone size, V gene, CDR3 protein. For some rows the clone size is stated as once, few or many, or as a class when expanded; others skip it.

len: 12
j_gene: TRBJ2-5
abundance: -
v_gene: TRBV5-3
CDR3aa: ASSFSLAGETQY

len: 14
j_gene: TRBJ1-1
abundance: -
v_gene: TRBV11-2
CDR3aa: ASSPQELRGGTEAF

len: 14
j_gene: TRBJ1-5
abundance: -
v_gene: TRBV12-5
CDR3aa: ASGLGTDPTGQPQH

len: 13
j_gene: TRBJ1-2
abundance: -
v_gene: TRBV20-1
CDR3aa: SAREPGQVSYGYT

len: 15
j_gene: TRBJ2-2
abundance: -
v_gene: TRBV20-1
CDR3aa: SARDPSGGPNTGELF

len: 12
j_gene: TRBJ1-5
abundance: -
v_gene: TRBV2
CDR3aa: ASTGGYGNQPQH

len: 13
j_gene: TRBJ1-2
abundance: -
v_gene: TRBV11-3
CDR3aa: ASSFLQGGYYGYT

len: 12
j_gene: TRBJ1-2
abundance: -
v_gene: TRBV25-1
CDR3aa: ASSAYGDLYGYT

len: 11
j_gene: TRBJ2-4
abundance: -
v_gene: TRBV7-2
CDR3aa: ASSLFSGDIQY

len: 12
j_gene: TRBJ2-7
abundance: -
v_gene: TRBV27
CDR3aa: ASSKQGNSYEQY

len: 10
j_gene: TRBJ1-1
abundance: -
v_gene: TRBV12-5
CDR3aa: ASGWGKTEAF

len: 12
j_gene: TRBJ2-3
abundance: -
v_gene: TRBV9
CDR3aa: ASSRSQSANTQY

len: 9
j_gene: TRBJ2-3
abundance: -
v_gene: TRBV7-9
CDR3aa: ASSSTGTQY

len: 15
j_gene: TRBJ2-6
abundance: few
v_gene: TRBV27
CDR3aa: ASTITGGLRGANVLT

len: 12
j_gene: TRBJ1-1
abundance: -
v_gene: TRBV19
CDR3aa: ASSFRGMNTEAF

len: 14
j_gene: TRBJ1-2
abundance: -
v_gene: TRBV11-3
CDR3aa: ASSLEGRGGNYGYT

len: 13
j_gene: TRBJ1-5
abundance: -
v_gene: TRBV4-2
CDR3aa: ASSQADRDVQPQH

len: 14
j_gene: TRBJ1-1
abundance: -
v_gene: TRBV7-2
CDR3aa: ASSPPSRGRGTEAF

len: 13
j_gene: TRBJ1-1
abundance: -
v_gene: TRBV12-3/TRBV12-4
CDR3aa: ASSWGTGGNTEAF

len: 11
j_gene: TRBJ1-4
abundance: -
v_gene: TRBV14
CDR3aa: ASSPDDFGKLF

len: 12
j_gene: TRBJ1-2
abundance: -
v_gene: TRBV27
CDR3aa: ASSRYSTNYGYT

len: 11
j_gene: TRBJ1-1
abundance: -
v_gene: TRBV30
CDR3aa: AWTTGGLERAF

len: 13
j_gene: TRBJ2-2
abundance: few
v_gene: TRBV5-4
CDR3aa: ASSLKQVNTGELF

len: 14
j_gene: TRBJ1-3
abundance: -
v_gene: TRBV11-2
CDR3aa: ASSRVKGSSGNTIY

len: 13
j_gene: TRBJ1-1
abundance: few
v_gene: TRBV7-8
CDR3aa: ASSLSRVGVTEAF

len: 13
j_gene: TRBJ2-1
abundance: -
v_gene: TRBV2
CDR3aa: ARGEGRFSRNEQF

len: 15
j_gene: TRBJ1-6
abundance: -
v_gene: TRBV12-3/TRBV12-4
CDR3aa: ASSFKGRVGGNSPLH

len: 14
j_gene: TRBJ2-1
abundance: few
v_gene: TRBV4-1
CDR3aa: ASSLLGLAGGNEQF

len: 14
j_gene: TRBJ1-1
abundance: -
v_gene: TRBV7-2
CDR3aa: ASSASTGTSNTEAF

len: 9
j_gene: TRBJ2-7
abundance: -
v_gene: TRBV2
CDR3aa: ASSEVYEQY

len: 14
j_gene: TRBJ2-2
abundance: -
v_gene: TRBV11-2
CDR3aa: ASSLRLAGNTGELF

len: 14
j_gene: TRBJ2-2
abundance: -
v_gene: TRBV27
CDR3aa: AAKRLTPTGSGELF

len: 10
j_gene: TRBJ1-1
abundance: -
v_gene: TRBV12-3/TRBV12-4
CDR3aa: ASSFTGAEAF